What follows is one T cell receptor (beta chain) and its context. Germline V gene sequence: CDR1 LNHDA, CDR2 SQIVND (reference sequence). The J segment lost 6 bases and the V segment lost 5 bases, leaving 14 bases of the junction unmatched. The CDR3 extends over 17 amino acids. Using immunoSEQ multiplex PCR, the repertoire was profiled, and TCRdb retains in-frame clones only, with some absent. The sample lists 200,000 to 250,000 clones, about 84% seen once, with less than 2% in the top ten. The entry originates in a study of blood T cell repertoires in COVID-19. The chain uses TRBV19 and TRBJ2-2, with TRBD1 matching 8 bases. This receptor was identified in a man in his 60s who had recovered from COVID-19. Sequencing input: PBMCs or T cells enriched from blood (not recorded which). The CDR3 sequence: CASSLLQGVADAGELFF. CDR3 in DNA: TGTGCCAGTAGTTTGCTACAGGGGGTGGCCGACGCCGGGGAGCTGTTTTTT.